These 8 T cell receptor beta chains were sequenced from one sample in a study of blood T cell repertoires in COVID-19. Clones were sequenced by immunoSEQ multiplex PCR, and TCRdb holds only the in-frame ones, with some missing. The data hold approximately 98,000 clones, with roughly four fifths observed a single time. Sequencing was performed on peripheral blood. Receptors originate from a woman in her 70s with acute or convalescent COVID-19.

This rearrangement joins TRBV5-4 to TRBJ1-1; 7 bases map to TRBD1. Germline V gene data show CDR1 as SGHNT and CDR2 as YYREEE (reference sequence). V was clipped by 2 bases and J by 3 bases; unmatched bases: 4. This CDR3 spans 14 amino acids. The chain's CDR3 is CASSLGQEYTEAFF. The CDR3 nucleotides read TGTGCCAGCAGCTTAGGACAGGAATACACTGAAGCTTTCTTT.

This chain joins TRBV5-1 and TRBJ2-3; 8 bases agree with TRBD2. This CDR3 spans 16 amino acids. The V gene end was trimmed by 1 base and the J gene end by 1 base; junction bases not matched to a gene: 5. CDR1 is SGHRS and CDR2 is YFSETQ in the germline V gene. The CDR3 sequence is CASSLTGRARTDTQYF. DNA of the CDR3: TGCGCCAGCAGCTTGACCGGGAGGGCCCGCACAGATACGCAGTATTTT.

The DNA of the CDR3 is TGTGCCAGCAGCTTAGTTCGTGTGGTCGGCACCGGGGAGCTGTTTTTT. Protein product: CASSLVRVVGTGELFF. This rearrangement joins TRBV7-2 to TRBJ2-2; D not resolved. The CDR3 totals 16 residues. V was trimmed by 1 base and J by 4 bases, leaving 13 bases between them. Germline V lookup: CDR1 SGHTA, CDR2 FQGNSA. The whole variable domain, filled in from reference TRBV7-2 and TRBJ2-2, reads GAGVSQSPSNKVTEKGKDVELRCDPISGHTALYWYRQSLGQGLEFLIYFQGNSAPDKSGLPSDRFSAERTGGSVSTLTIQRTQQEDSAVYLCASSLVRVVGTGELFFGEGSRLTVL.

V usage is TRBV28 and J usage is TRBJ2-1, with a weak D call TRBD1 (5 bases). The CDR3 has 11 residues. V dropped 5 bases and J dropped 12 bases, with 11 bases sitting between them. The germline V gene encodes CDR1 MDHEN and CDR2 SYDVKM. The CDR3 spells CASSRQRGQFF. CDR3 DNA sequence: TGTGCCAGCAGTCGACAGCGCGGGCAGTTCTTC.

The chain combines TRBV28 with TRBJ1-5; TRBD1 might be the D (6 bases). The CDR3 loop spans 18 amino acids. Between the trimmed V and J ends, which lost 7 bases and 1 base, there was a span of 23 bases. Germline V gene lookup returns CDR1 MDHEN and CDR2 SYDVKM. CDR3 nucleotides: TGTGCCAGCAACCCTCCCCTCCAGGGGAGATCCAGCAATCAGCCCCAGCATTTT. It translates to CASNPPLQGRSSNQPQHF.

The CDR3 loop is CASSVNDRVASPLHF. The CDR3 nucleotides read TGTGCCAGCAGCGTGAATGACAGGGTAGCTTCACCCCTCCACTTT. The chain uses TRBV7-6 and TRBJ1-6, with TRBD1 matching over 7 bases. Germline-derived CDR1 and CDR2 are SGHVS and FNYEAQ. J gave up 9 bases and V 5 bases, and 10 bases lay outside the gene matches. This CDR3 is built from 15 residues.

The chain recombines TRBV5-1 with TRBJ2-3; no firm D call. V was shortened by 2 bases and J by 4 bases, with 11 bases between the two germline ends. Germline V lookup: CDR1 SGHRS, CDR2 YFSETQ. This CDR3 comprises 14 residues. The CDR3 DNA is TGCGCCAGCAGCTTTAGCTACACCCCAGATACGCAGTATTTT. Residues: CASSFSYTPDTQYF.

This chain uses TRBV10-2 with TRBJ2-5; the D is unclear. The V gene lost 6 bases and the J gene lost 5 bases, with 16 bases spanning the gap. Per germline, CDR1 WSHSY and CDR2 SAAADI. The CDR3 is made up of 14 amino acids. CDR3 in amino acids: CASSHDWRSETQYF. The CDR3, as DNA: TGCGCCAGCAGCCACGACTGGCGTTCTGAGACCCAGTACTTC.